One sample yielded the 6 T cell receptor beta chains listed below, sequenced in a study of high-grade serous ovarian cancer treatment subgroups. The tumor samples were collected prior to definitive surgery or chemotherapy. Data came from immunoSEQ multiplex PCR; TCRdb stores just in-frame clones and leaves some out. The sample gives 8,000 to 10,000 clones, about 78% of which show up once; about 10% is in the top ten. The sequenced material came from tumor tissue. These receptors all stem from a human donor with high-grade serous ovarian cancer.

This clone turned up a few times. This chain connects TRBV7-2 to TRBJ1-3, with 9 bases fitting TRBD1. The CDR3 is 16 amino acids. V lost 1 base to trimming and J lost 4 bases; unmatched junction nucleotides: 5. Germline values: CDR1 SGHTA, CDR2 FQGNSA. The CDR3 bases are TGTGCCAGCAGCTTAGAGGGACAGGGTACCGGAAACACCATATATTTT. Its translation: CASSLEGQGTGNTIYF. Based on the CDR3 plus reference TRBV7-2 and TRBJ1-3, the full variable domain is GAGVSQSPSNKVTEKGKDVELRCDPISGHTALYWYRQSLGQGLEFLIYFQGNSAPDKSGLPSDRFSAERTGGSVSTLTIQRTQQEDSAVYLCASSLEGQGTGNTIYFGEGSWLTVV.

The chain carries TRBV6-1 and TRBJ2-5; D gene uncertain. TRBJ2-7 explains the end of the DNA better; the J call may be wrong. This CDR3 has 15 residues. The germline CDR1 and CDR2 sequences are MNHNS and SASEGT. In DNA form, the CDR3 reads TGTGCCAGCAGTGAAATCGGAGCTGGTTCCTACGAGCAGTACTTC. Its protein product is CASSEIGAGSYEQYF.

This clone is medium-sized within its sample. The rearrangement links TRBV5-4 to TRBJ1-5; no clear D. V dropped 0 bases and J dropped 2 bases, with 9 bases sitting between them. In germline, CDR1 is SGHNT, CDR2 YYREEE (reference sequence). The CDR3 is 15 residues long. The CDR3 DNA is TGTGCCAGCAGCTTGGCCGGCAGTGGCAATCAGCCCCAGCATTTT. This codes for CASSLAGSGNQPQHF.

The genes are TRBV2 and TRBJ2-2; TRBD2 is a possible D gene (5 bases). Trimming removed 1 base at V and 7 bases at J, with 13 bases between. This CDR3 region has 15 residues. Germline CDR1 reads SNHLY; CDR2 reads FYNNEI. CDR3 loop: CASSEGPLGSGELFF. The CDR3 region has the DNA TGTGCCAGCAGTGAAGGCCCGCTGGGGAGCGGGGAGCTGTTTTTT.

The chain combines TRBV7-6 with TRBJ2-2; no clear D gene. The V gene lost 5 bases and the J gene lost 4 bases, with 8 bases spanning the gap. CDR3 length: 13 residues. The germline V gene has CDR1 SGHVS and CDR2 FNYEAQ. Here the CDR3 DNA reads TGTGCCAGCAGCCCGAGGTTCACCGGGGAGCTGTTTTTT. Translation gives CASSPRFTGELFF.

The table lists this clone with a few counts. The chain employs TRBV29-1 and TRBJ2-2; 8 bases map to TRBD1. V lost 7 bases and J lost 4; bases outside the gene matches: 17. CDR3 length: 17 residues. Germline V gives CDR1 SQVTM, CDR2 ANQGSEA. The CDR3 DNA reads TGCAGCGCTAGGGGGACAGGTCTGTTTGGGGGCACCGGGGAGCTGTTTTTT. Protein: CSARGTGLFGGTGELFF.